The 27 T cell receptor beta chains given below trace back to one sample, sequenced in a study of molecular identifiers for immune sequencing clone quantification. In TCRdb, the PCR reads were re-called with MiXCR into one record per CDR3 protein. In the table there are a few hundred thousand distinct CDR3 sequences, 20% to 25% of which are singletons. Sequenced sample: naive CD8+ T cells from blood, with Jurkat cell RNA spiked in. Subset denoted: FACS-sorted CD8+CD4-CCR7+CD45RA+ naive T cells. These receptors were collected from a human donor in good health. Some libraries in this study had Jurkat cell RNA spiked in.

Only one count was recorded for this clonotype. A much larger clone lies one base from this, so it may be a read error. The chain uses TRBV5-4 and TRBJ1-6; no clear D. The CDR3 runs 12 residues. Germline CDR1 and CDR2: SGHNT and YYREEE (reference sequence). This chain's CDR3 is CASRPDNGPLRF. Written as DNA, the CDR3 is TGTGCCAGCAGGCCGGATAATGGTCCCCTCCGCTTT.

The rearrangement uses TRBV24-1 and TRBJ2-7; possible D gene TRBD1, 6 bases. Per the germline V gene, CDR1 is KGHDR and CDR2 is SFDVKD. V dropped 3 bases and J dropped 7 bases, with 12 bases sitting between them. The CDR3 is made up of 13 amino acids. CDR3 nucleotide sequence: TGTGCCACCAGTGATAATACAGGGCTGGAGCAGTACTTC. This gives the protein CATSDNTGLEQYF.

V usage is TRBV11-2 and J usage is TRBJ2-4; no clear D. The CDR3 covers 12 residues. Germline V CDR1 and CDR2: SGHAT, FQNNGV. V lost 7 bases and J 8 bases, leaving 12 bases between the germline ends. The CDR3 sequence is CASTGLSDIQYF. DNA for the CDR3: TGTGCCAGCACCGGGCTTTCAGACATTCAGTACTTC. Complete variable domain (other parts from reference TRBV11-2 and TRBJ2-4): EAGVAQSPRYKIIEKRQSVAFWCNPISGHATLYWYQQILGQGPKLLIQFQNNGVVDDSQLPKDRFSAERLKGVDSTLKIQPAKLEDSAVYLCASTGLSDIQYFGAGTRLSVL.

This sequence joins TRBV11-2 and TRBJ2-7; the D is unclear. The CDR3 extends over 12 amino acids. Germline assignment: CDR1 SGHAT and CDR2 FQNNGV. V was cut by 2 bases and J by 4 bases, with 6 bases left in between. CDR3 DNA sequence: TGTGCCAGCAGCTTACCCTTTTACGAGCAGTACTTC. Its translation: CASSLPFYEQYF.

With regard to this clonotype: A much more abundant neighbour one base away suggests this may be a read error. This sequence joins TRBV7-9 and TRBJ2-6, with unresolved D. The CDR3 has 15 amino acids. The germline V gene has CDR1 SEHNR and CDR2 FQNEAQ (reference sequence). CDR3: CAGSPLSSGANVLTF. The CDR3 DNA reads TGTGCCGGCAGCCCATTAAGCTCTGGGGCCAACGTCCTGACTTTC.

This clonotype was seen ten or more times. This chain links TRBV10-3 with TRBJ2-3; TRBD1 matches 10 bases. The CDR3 has 15 amino acids. V lost 2 bases to trimming and J lost 7 bases; unmatched junction nucleotides: 6. Germline assignment: CDR1 ENHRY and CDR2 SYGVKD. The CDR3 DNA follows: TGTGCCATCAGTGAGACCGGGACAGGGGATTATACGCAGTATTTT. Its protein is CAISETGTGDYTQYF.

In regard to this clonotype: Being one base from a much bigger clone, this may be a read error. In this CDR3 the conserved last residue, phenylalanine or tryptophan, is missing, so a read error is likely. The V and J genes are TRBV7-9 and TRBJ1-4; D uncertain. CDR1 is SEHNR and CDR2 is FQNEAQ in the germline V gene (reference sequence). The CDR3 spans 15 residues. Trimming took 1 base from V and 1 from J, leaving 7 bases between them. The DNA of the CDR3 is TGTGCCAGCAGCTTAGAGAGAGTAACTAATGAAAAACTGTTTTCT. Amino acids: CASSLERVTNEKLFS.

This clonotype has a handful of counts. The V gene is TRBV20-1, the J gene TRBJ2-1, with D tentatively TRBD1 or TRBD2 (5 bases each). This CDR3 region has 14 residues. The germline V and J ends were trimmed by 6 bases and 0 bases, with 12 bases remaining between them. Germline V gene data show CDR1 as DFQATT and CDR2 as SNEGSKA (reference sequence). CDR3 sequence (DNA): TGCAGTGCAAAGGGACCGGACTCCTACAATGAGCAGTTCTTC. Translation gives CSAKGPDSYNEQFF.

This clonotype was seen more than once but under ten times. CDR3: CASSSEVAHYEQYF. The DNA of the CDR3 is TGTGCCAGCAGCTCAGAGGTCGCCCACTACGAGCAGTACTTC. The V call is TRBV4-2, the J call TRBJ2-7, with D unresolved. The CDR3 contains 14 residues. V gave up 5 bases and J gave up 3 bases, with 14 bases separating them. The germline V gene has CDR1 LGHNA and CDR2 YNFKEQ.

This clonotype was seen ten or more times. CDR3 region: CASSLGGQSYEQYF. The CDR3 DNA is TGTGCCAGCAGCTTAGGAGGACAGAGCTACGAGCAGTACTTC. The V call is TRBV7-9, the J call TRBJ2-7, with D possibly TRBD1 on 6 matching bases. Germline CDR1 and CDR2: SEHNR and FQNEAQ (reference sequence). The CDR3 totals 14 residues. Trimming removed 1 base at V and 3 bases at J, with 10 bases between.

This clonotype was recorded many times. This chain connects TRBV7-2 to TRBJ2-3, with 7 bases that match TRBD2. The ends lost 1 base at V and 9 bases at J; junction bases unmatched: 7. Germline V gives CDR1 SGHTA, CDR2 FQGNSA. There are 14 residues in the CDR3. The chain's CDR3 is CASSLGWDYETQYF. In DNA form, the CDR3 reads TGTGCCAGCAGCTTAGGTTGGGACTATGAGACGCAGTATTTT.

There are a few counts of this clonotype. This chain links TRBV18 with TRBJ2-2, with 7 bases fitting TRBD1. With V trimmed by 5 bases and J by 6 bases, 15 bases remained unmatched. CDR1 is KGHSH and CDR2 is LQKENI in the germline V gene. CDR3 size: 17 residues. The CDR3 here is CASSNTPTGSLSGELFF. CDR3 coding DNA: TGTGCCAGCTCAAATACTCCGACAGGGAGTCTTTCCGGGGAGCTGTTTTTT.

In this sample, this clonotype turned up many times. The V call is TRBV30, the J call TRBJ1-2; D is unresolved. Per the germline V gene, CDR1 is GTSNPN and CDR2 is SVGIG (reference sequence). The CDR3 totals 11 residues. V was pared by 1 base and J by 7 bases, with 7 bases between. The CDR3 DNA reads TGTGCCTGGAGTGAAGGGCGTGGCTACACCTTC. The encoded protein is CAWSEGRGYTF.

This clonotype was recorded many times. The V and J genes are TRBV6-2 or TRBV6-3 and TRBJ1-1; D not certain. CDR1 and CDR2 (germline): MNHEY, SVGEGT. V lost 4 bases and J lost 4, with 16 bases in between. This CDR3 is 15 amino acids long. For the CDR3, the DNA is TGTGCCAGCAGTTCGGGTCAGTATGAAGTCACTGAAGCTTTCTTT. Translating gives CASSSGQYEVTEAFF.

Of note for this clonotype: This may arise from a read error, as a much more abundant clone is one base away. This chain links TRBV2 with TRBJ1-2, with 9 bases lining up with TRBD1. V shed 10 bases, J shed 13 bases, and the junction held 13 bases outside the gene matches. The CDR3 totals 12 residues. Germline assignment: CDR1 SNHLY and CDR2 FYNNEI. CDR3 bases: TGTGCCACCGAATCTGGACAGGGGTTAGCCACCTTC. Translating it yields CATESGQGLATF.

In regard to this clonotype: This may arise from a read error, as a much more abundant clone is one base away. The chain is built from TRBV10-1 and TRBJ2-4; D is unclear. V lost 3 bases and J lost 12, with 12 bases in between. From germline, CDR1 is WNHNN and CDR2 SYGVQD (reference sequence). This CDR3 contains 12 residues. In DNA form, the CDR3 reads TGCGCCAGCAGTGAAGGTCAGCGATATCAGTACTTC. It translates to CASSEGQRYQYF.

The chain links TRBV11-2 to TRBJ1-1; no definite D call. This CDR3 has 14 residues. V lost 7 bases and J lost 3, with 15 bases in between. CDR1 SGHAT and CDR2 FQNNGV come from the germline V gene. The CDR3 reads CASTLVPWDTEAFF. In DNA, the CDR3 is TGTGCCAGCACCCTCGTACCCTGGGACACTGAAGCTTTCTTT.

Ten or more counts support this clonotype. CDR3 coding DNA: TGTGCCAGCAGCCCTGTCGAGGATTTCGGTCCATCGGCAGATACGCAGTATTTT. Its protein product is CASSPVEDFGPSADTQYF. The V call is TRBV9, the J call TRBJ2-3; D remains ambiguous. Between the trimmed V and J ends, which lost 4 bases and 4 bases, there was a span of 25 bases. The CDR3 loop spans 18 amino acids. CDR1 SGDLS and CDR2 YYNGEE come from the germline V gene.

As for this clonotype: This may stem from a read error, because a much larger clone lies one nucleotide away. The chain uses TRBV5-6 and TRBJ2-1; no clear D. Germline assignment: CDR1 SGHDT and CDR2 YYEEEE. This CDR3 spans 16 amino acids. CDR3 sequence: CASSLIPDLLMNERFF. Written as DNA, the CDR3 is TGTGCCAGCAGCTTGATACCCGACCTATTAATGAATGAGCGGTTCTTC.

To note about this clonotype: A read error may produce the germline difference seen at one junction end. The chain couples TRBV13 to TRBJ2-3; either TRBD1 or TRBD2 may supply D (6 bases each). Looked up from germline, CDR1 is PRHDT and CDR2 is FYEKMQ (reference sequence). This CDR3 is built from 16 residues. This CDR3 reads CTSSAVGGRGTDTQYF. CDR3 bases: TGTACCAGCAGTGCAGTGGGGGGCAGAGGGACAGATACGCAGTATTTT.

This clonotype has more than one count but fewer than ten. J is TRBJ2-7 and V is TRBV6-6; maybe TRBD2 (5 bases). The CDR3 spans 14 residues. CDR1 MNHNY and CDR2 SVGAGI come from the germline V gene (reference sequence). Trimming pared 5 bases from V and 3 bases from J, leaving 14 bases between. DNA for the CDR3: TGTGCCAGCAGTCCCGGACTTCGGGGCTACGAGCAGTACTTC. Translating it yields CASSPGLRGYEQYF.

Of note for this clonotype: A much larger clone lies a single base off, so this may be a read error. The chain is built from TRBV20-1 and TRBJ2-7; TRBD1 aligns across 9 bases. The CDR3 totals 12 residues. The germline gives CDR1 DFQATT, CDR2 SNEGSKA (reference sequence). CDR3 bases: TGCAGTGCCACACAGGGGGCGGGGGAGCAGGACTTC. Translation gives CSATQGAGEQDF.

This clonotype has a count of ten or more. The chain uses TRBV4-1 and TRBJ2-7, with 11 bases aligning to TRBD2. J was trimmed by 7 bases and V by 0 bases; bases with no gene match: 8. Germline V gives CDR1 MGHRA, CDR2 YSYEKL. This CDR3 spans 16 amino acids. In DNA form, the CDR3 reads TGCGCCAGCAGCCAAGATGCGGGACTAGCGGTAAGGGAGCAGTACTTC. Its translation is CASSQDAGLAVREQYF.

This clonotype showed up many times. The chain joins TRBV27 to TRBJ2-5; a possible D gene is TRBD1 (5 bases). V was clipped by 4 bases and J by 2 bases, with 11 bases between them. The CDR3 totals 14 residues. The germline V gene has CDR1 MNHEY and CDR2 SMNVEV (reference sequence). The CDR3 sequence: CASSSFGQQETQYF. CDR3 DNA: TGTGCCAGCAGTTCCTTCGGACAACAAGAGACCCAGTACTTC.

V and J are TRBV11-2 and TRBJ1-5; the D gene is possibly TRBD1 (6 bases). The CDR3 has 13 residues. V gave up 4 bases and J gave up 6 bases, with 10 bases separating them. Germline V CDR1 and CDR2: SGHAT, FQNNGV. This CDR3 reads CASSWDITQPQHF. The CDR3 DNA sequence: TGTGCCAGCAGCTGGGACATAACTCAGCCCCAGCATTTT.

Concerning this clonotype itself: The missing conserved phenylalanine or tryptophan at the end of this CDR3 makes a read error likely. The chain couples TRBV12-3 or TRBV12-4 to TRBJ2-6; D ambiguous. The ends were cut back, 3 bases at V and 0 bases at J, with 12 bases in the middle. This CDR3 region has 17 residues. The CDR3 is CASSFAETNSGANVLTL. As DNA, the CDR3 is TGTGCCAGCAGTTTCGCAGAAACTAACTCTGGGGCCAACGTCCTGACTCTC.

Notes on this clonotype: Germline and junction disagree at one end, which may indicate a read error. The chain couples TRBV18 to TRBJ2-1; D may correspond to TRBD1 or TRBD2 (8 bases each). CDR3 length: 16 residues. In germline, CDR1 is KGHSH, CDR2 LQKENI. The CDR3 nucleotides read TGTGCCTGCTCACCAGGGGGCTCGGGACTAGAGAATGAGCAGTTCTTC. Encoded protein: CACSPGGSGLENEQFF.